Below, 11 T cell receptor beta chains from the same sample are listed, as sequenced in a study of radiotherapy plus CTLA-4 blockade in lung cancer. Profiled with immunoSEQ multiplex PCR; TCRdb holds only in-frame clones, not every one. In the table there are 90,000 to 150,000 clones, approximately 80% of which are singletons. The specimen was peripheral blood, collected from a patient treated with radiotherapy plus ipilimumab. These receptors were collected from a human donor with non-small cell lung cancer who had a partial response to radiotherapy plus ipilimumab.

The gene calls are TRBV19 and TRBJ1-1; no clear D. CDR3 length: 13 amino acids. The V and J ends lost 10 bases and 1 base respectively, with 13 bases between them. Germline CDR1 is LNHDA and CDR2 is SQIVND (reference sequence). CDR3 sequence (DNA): TGTGCCACAAAGGAGGGCTGGAACACTGAAGCTTTCTTT. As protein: CATKEGWNTEAFF.

CDR3 sequence (DNA): TGTGCCAGCAGCGTAGCGTTCGGACTAGCGGCCCAAGAGACCCAGTACTTC. Translated, it gives CASSVAFGLAAQETQYF. J is TRBJ2-5 and V is TRBV9; 10 positions agree with TRBD2. Per germline, CDR1 SGDLS and CDR2 YYNGEE. CDR3 size: 17 residues. The trim removed 0 bases at V and 1 base at J, leaving 6 bases unmatched.

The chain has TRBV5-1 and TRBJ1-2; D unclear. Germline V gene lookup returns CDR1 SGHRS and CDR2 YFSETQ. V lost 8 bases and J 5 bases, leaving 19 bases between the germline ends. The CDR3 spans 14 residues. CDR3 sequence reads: CASSRAGDSYGYTF. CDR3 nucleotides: TGCGCCAGTTCGCGTGCGGGAGACTCGTATGGCTACACCTTC. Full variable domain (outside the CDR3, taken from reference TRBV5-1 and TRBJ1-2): KAGVTQTPRYLIKTRGQQVTLSCSPISGHRSVSWYQQTPGQGLQFLFEYFSETQRNKGNFPGRFSGRQFSNSRSEMNVSTLELGDSALYLCASSRAGDSYGYTFGSGTRLTVV.

The CDR3 sequence is CASRGVGEQFF. The CDR3 nucleotides are TGTGCCAGCCGCGGGGTTGGTGAGCAGTTCTTC. The V and J genes are TRBV27 and TRBJ2-1, with D perhaps matching TRBD2 (6 bases). The CDR3 contains 11 residues. CDR1 is MNHEY and CDR2 is SMNVEV in the germline V gene (reference sequence). V shed 8 bases and J shed 9 bases, with 11 bases lying between them.

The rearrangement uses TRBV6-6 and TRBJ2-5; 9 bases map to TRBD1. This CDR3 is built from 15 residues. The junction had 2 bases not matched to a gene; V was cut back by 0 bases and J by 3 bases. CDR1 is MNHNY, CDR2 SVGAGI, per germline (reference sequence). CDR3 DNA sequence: TGTGCCAGCAGTTACTCAGGGACAGGGAAAGAGACCCAGTACTTC. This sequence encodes CASSYSGTGKETQYF.

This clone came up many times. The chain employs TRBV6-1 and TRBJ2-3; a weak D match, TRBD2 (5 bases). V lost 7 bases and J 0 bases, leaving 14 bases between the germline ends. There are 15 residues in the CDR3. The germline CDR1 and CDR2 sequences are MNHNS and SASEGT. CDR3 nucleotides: TGTGCCAGCACCGGAGACTGGACTAGCACAGATACGCAGTATTTT. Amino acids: CASTGDWTSTDTQYF.

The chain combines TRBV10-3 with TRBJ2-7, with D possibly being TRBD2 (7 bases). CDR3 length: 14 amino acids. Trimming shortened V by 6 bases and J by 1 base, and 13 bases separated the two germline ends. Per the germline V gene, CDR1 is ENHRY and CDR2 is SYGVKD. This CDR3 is CAIRDSGTSYEQYF. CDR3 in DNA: TGTGCCATCAGGGACAGCGGGACTTCCTACGAGCAGTACTTC.

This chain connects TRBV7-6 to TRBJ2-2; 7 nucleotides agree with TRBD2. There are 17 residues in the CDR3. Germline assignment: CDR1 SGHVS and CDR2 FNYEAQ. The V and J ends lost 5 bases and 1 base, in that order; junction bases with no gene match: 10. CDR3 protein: CASSRRLLAQNTGELFF. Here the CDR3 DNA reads TGTGCCAGCAGCCGAAGGCTACTAGCGCAGAACACCGGGGAGCTGTTTTTT.

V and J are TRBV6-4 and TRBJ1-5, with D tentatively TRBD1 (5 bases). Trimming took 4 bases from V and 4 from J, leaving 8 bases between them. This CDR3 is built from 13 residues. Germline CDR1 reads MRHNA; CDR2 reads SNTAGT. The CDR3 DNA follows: TGTGCCAGCAGTGTCCAGGGTAATCAGCCCCAGCATTTT. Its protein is CASSVQGNQPQHF.

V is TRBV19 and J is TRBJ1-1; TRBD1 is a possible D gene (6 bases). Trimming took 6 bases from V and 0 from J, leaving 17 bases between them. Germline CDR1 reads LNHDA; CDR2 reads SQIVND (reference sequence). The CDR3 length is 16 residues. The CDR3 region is CASREGHRVMNTEAFF. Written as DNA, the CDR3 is TGTGCCAGTAGAGAGGGACACCGCGTAATGAACACTGAAGCTTTCTTT.

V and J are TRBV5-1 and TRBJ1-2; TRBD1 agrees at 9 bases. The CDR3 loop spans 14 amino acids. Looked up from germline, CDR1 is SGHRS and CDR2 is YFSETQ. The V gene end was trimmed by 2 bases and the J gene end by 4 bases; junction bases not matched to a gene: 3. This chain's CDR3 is CASSLQGARYGYTF. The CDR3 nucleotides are TGCGCCAGCAGCTTACAGGGGGCACGCTATGGCTACACCTTC.